One T cell receptor beta chain is described in this entry. The sample originates from a study of blood T cell repertoires in COVID-19. Study context: The analysed material was cDNA or gDNA that came from T cells, B-cell-depleted T cells, or PBMCs.

The CDR3 runs 12 residues. The germline V gene has CDR1 SQVTM and CDR2 ANQGSEA. Trimming took 0 bases from V and 10 from J, leaving 12 bases between them. Under the authors' procedure: Nucleated cell number was recorded as an estimate derived from reference gene primer amplification. TCRdb's table, derived via immunoSEQ multiplex PCR, lists solely in-frame clones and lacks some. That table is the source of V, J and clone size, and D and trimming were worked out from the DNA. This table has about 670,000 clones, over 80% appearing once. V usage is TRBV29-1 and J usage is TRBJ1-1; D not certain. Sequenced material: peripheral blood. This clonotype was obtained from a woman between 18 and 29 years old with acute or convalescent COVID-19. This CDR3 is CSVEEGQEGAFF. The CDR3 coding sequence is TGCAGCGTTGAAGAGGGTCAAGAGGGAGCTTTCTTT.